These 8 T cell receptor beta chains share one sample of origin, sequenced in a study of immune heterogeneity within non-small cell lung tumors. CDR3 of TCR beta was amplified by multiplex PCR that used 32 V and 13 J primers. TCRdb called the multiplex PCR reads again in MiXCR, with one record for every CDR3 protein. This sample has about 1,900 distinct CDR3 sequences; around a fifth occur once, and the top ten carry about 10%. Template input, which was bulk tumor genomic DNA, totaled roughly 600 ng per sample. Several biopsies per primary tumor, spaced far apart, were taken during surgery. Patients went through curative surgery, and their non-small cell lung cancer was untreated and newly diagnosed. The sample consisted of lung tumor tissue. Receptor source: a woman in her 50s with non-small cell lung cancer.

This clonotype ranks as medium-sized. This chain links TRBV12-3 or TRBV12-4 with TRBJ2-2, with D hard to call. The CDR3 has 14 amino acids. V dropped 7 bases and J dropped 4 bases, with 13 bases sitting between them. CDR3 DNA sequence: TGTGCCAGCAACCCCCCAGTTCGCACCGGGGAGCTGTTTTTT. Amino acid sequence: CASNPPVRTGELFF.

Sample share makes this clonotype medium-sized. The rearrangement links TRBV3-1 to TRBJ2-7, with D tentatively TRBD1 (5 bases). CDR3 length: 15 amino acids. V lost 0 bases, J lost 6 bases, and 15 bases lay in between. Looked up from germline, CDR1 is LGHDT and CDR2 is YNNKEL (reference sequence). CDR3 sequence reads: CASSQEFRVSGEQYF. Here the CDR3 DNA reads TGTGCCAGCAGCCAAGAGTTCAGGGTTTCGGGCGAGCAGTACTTC.

This clonotype was detected a few times. This chain uses TRBV4-1 with TRBJ1-1; TRBD1 matches 8 bases. V shed 0 bases, J shed 1 base, and the junction held 10 bases outside the gene matches. CDR3 length equals 18 residues. Looked up from germline, CDR1 is MGHRA and CDR2 is YSYEKL. CDR3 coding DNA: TGCGCCAGCAGCCAAGATGGCACTCGGACAGGGCCGAACACTGAAGCTTTCTTT. Protein: CASSQDGTRTGPNTEAFF.

In its sample, this clonotype ranks as large. V usage is TRBV2 and J usage is TRBJ1-2; TRBD1 matches 9 bases. The CDR3 has 16 amino acids. Trimming took 6 bases from V and 7 from J; bases not matched to a gene: 15. Per the germline V gene, CDR1 is SNHLY and CDR2 is FYNNEI. CDR3 DNA sequence: TGTGCCAGCAGCGCGGCGACGGGACAGGGTGATCGTGGCTACACCTTC. This gives the protein CASSAATGQGDRGYTF.

This chain joins TRBV5-1 and TRBJ2-1; TRBD2 aligns across 13 bases. The CDR3 sequence is 17 residues long. The J segment lost 5 bases and the V segment lost 0 bases, leaving 5 bases of the junction unmatched. The germline CDR1 and CDR2 sequences are SGHRS and YFSETQ. The CDR3 sequence is CASSLGLAGGSHNEQFF. The CDR3 bases are TGCGCCAGCAGCTTGGGACTAGCGGGGGGTTCTCACAATGAGCAGTTCTTC. The full variable domain, its missing parts supplied by reference TRBV5-1 and TRBJ2-1, is KAGVTQTPRYLIKTRGQQVTLSCSPISGHRSVSWYQQTPGQGLQFLFEYFSETQRNKGNFPGRFSGRQFSNSRSEMNVSTLELGDSALYLCASSLGLAGGSHNEQFFGPGTRLTVL.

The rearrangement links TRBV10-2 to TRBJ2-1; the D gene is possibly TRBD1 (6 bases). The CDR3 has 14 residues. Trimming left V 6 bases short and J 7 bases short, with 16 bases between. Germline assignment: CDR1 WSHSY and CDR2 SAAADI. DNA of the CDR3: TGCGCCAGCAGGGACAGAGGGGTGGTAAATGAGCAGTTCTTC. Translation: CASRDRGVVNEQFF.

This clonotype was recorded a few times. The chain uses TRBV5-1 and TRBJ2-1; TRBD1 aligns across 10 bases. Germline CDR1 reads SGHRS; CDR2 reads YFSETQ. The CDR3 spans 14 residues. The J segment lost 8 bases and the V segment lost 3 bases, leaving 5 bases of the junction unmatched. Here the CDR3 DNA reads TGCGCCAGCAGCTCGACAGGGGGCACCCATGAGCAGTTCTTC. Residues: CASSSTGGTHEQFF.

In this sample, this clonotype is large. The rearrangement uses TRBV30 and TRBJ2-7; D is unresolved. The length of the CDR3 is 14 residues. CDR1 is GTSNPN, CDR2 SVGIG, per germline (reference sequence). V lost 2 bases to trimming and J lost 2 bases, with 13 bases between them. The CDR3 nucleotides read TGTGCCTGGAGTTTAAGGTCCCTTGCCTACGAGCAGTACTTC. Protein sequence: CAWSLRSLAYEQYF.